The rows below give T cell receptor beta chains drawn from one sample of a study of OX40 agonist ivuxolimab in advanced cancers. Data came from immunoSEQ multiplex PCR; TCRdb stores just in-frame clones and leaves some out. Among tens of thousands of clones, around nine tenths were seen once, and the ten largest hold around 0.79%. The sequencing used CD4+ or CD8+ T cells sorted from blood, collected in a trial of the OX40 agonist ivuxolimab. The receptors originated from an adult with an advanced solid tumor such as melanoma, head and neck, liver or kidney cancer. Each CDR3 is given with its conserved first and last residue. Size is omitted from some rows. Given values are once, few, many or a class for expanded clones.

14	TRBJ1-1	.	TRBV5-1	CASSLQGTNTEAFF
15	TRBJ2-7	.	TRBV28	CASSGTGEGIYEQYF
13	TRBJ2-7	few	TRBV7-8	CASSSGSRNEQYF
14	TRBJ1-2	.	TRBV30	CAWTLDGTSYGYTF
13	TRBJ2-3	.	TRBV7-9	CASSLSFPDTQYF
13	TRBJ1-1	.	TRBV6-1	CASSVRGRTEAFF
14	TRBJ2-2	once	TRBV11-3	CASSRFANTGELFF
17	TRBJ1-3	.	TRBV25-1	CASSEEGRRSSGNTIYF
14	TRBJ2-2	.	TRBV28	CASSPALAGGELFF
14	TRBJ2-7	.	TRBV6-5	CASSSTGGGYEQYF
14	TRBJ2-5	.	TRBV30	CAWSVKGASETQYF
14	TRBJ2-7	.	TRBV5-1	CASSYSGTSGEQYF
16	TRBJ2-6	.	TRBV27	CATKDEITSGANVLTF
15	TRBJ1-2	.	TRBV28	CASSSPRRANYGYTF
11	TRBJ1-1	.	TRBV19	CASGMSTEAFF
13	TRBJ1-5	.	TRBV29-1	CSVGEGSYQLQHF
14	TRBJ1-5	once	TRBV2	CASRRQDSNQPQHF
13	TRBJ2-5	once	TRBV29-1	CSVGDVVGETQYF
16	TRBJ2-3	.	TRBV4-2	CASSQDQGSGTDTQYF
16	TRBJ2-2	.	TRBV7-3	CASSLSPAGLTGELFF
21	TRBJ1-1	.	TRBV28	CASSFFREGGSNFWVNTEAFF
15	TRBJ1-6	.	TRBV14	CASSQVYRGGSPLHF
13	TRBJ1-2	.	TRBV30	CAWSKQGSGGYTF
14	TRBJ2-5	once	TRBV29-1	CSVETGGFQETQYF
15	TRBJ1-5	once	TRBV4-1	CASSQEGLLNQPQHF
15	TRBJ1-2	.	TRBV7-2	CASSPRSTTNYGYTF
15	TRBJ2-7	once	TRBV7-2	CASSLAWGREGEQYF
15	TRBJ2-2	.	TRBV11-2	CASSRNRGGTGELFF
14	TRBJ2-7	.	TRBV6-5	CASSRLGQDNEQYF
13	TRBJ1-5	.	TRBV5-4	CASSYNPNQPQHF
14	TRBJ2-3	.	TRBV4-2	CASSLGGRGDTQYF
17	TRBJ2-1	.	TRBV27	CASSPPLAGTVVDEQFF
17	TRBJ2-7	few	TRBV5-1	CASSSGLAGGLSYEQYF
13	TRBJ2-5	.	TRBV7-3	CASSLIPQETQYF
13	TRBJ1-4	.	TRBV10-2	CASKRGINEKLFF
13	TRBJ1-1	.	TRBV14	CASSQDRSREVFF
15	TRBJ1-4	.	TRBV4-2	CASSQDRGGNEKLFF
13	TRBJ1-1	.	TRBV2	CASSELENTEAFF
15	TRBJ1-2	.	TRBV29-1	CSVEYFGTANYGYTF
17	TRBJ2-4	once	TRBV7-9	CASSSQDRSLAKNIQYF
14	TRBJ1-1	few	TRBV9	CASSANRERTEAFF
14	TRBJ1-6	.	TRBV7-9	CASRKTGHNSPLHF
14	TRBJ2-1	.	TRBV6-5	CASSRRGGYNEQFF
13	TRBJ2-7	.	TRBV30	CAWSVSGRSEQYF
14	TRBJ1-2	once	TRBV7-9	CASSPRQGNYGYTF